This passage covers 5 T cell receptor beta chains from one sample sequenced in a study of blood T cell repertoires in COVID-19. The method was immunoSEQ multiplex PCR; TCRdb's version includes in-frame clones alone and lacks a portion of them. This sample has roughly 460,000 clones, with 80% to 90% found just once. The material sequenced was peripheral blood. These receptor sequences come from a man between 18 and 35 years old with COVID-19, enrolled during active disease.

CDR3 nucleotides: TGTGCCAGCAGTCCCCCGGCGGGTAGCGGGGAGACCCAGTACTTC. It encodes CASSPPAGSGETQYF. The J gene is TRBJ2-5, the V gene TRBV28; 7 positions agree with TRBD2. The CDR3 spans 15 residues. The germline V gene has CDR1 MDHEN and CDR2 SYDVKM. V was clipped by 5 bases and J by 5 bases; unmatched bases: 11.

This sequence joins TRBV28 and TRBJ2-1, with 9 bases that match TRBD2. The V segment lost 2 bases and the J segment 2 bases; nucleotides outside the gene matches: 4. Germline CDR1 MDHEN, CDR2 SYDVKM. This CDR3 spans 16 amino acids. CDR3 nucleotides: TGTGCCAGCAGTTTACAGGCGGGAGGGCCCTACAATGAGCAGTTCTTC. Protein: CASSLQAGGPYNEQFF.

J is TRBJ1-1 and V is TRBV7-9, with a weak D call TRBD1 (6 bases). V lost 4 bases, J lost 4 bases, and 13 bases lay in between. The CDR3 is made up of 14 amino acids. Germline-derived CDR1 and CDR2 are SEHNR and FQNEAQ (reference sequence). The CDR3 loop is CASSSQGQVTEAFF. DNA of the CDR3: TGTGCCAGCAGCTCACAGGGTCAGGTCACTGAAGCTTTCTTT.

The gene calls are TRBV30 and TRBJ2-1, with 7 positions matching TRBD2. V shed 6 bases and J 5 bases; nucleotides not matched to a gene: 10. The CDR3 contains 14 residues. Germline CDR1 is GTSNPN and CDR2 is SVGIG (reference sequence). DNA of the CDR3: TGTGCCTGTCCGTCCGGGACTACCCACAATGAGCAGTTCTTC. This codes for CACPSGTTHNEQFF.

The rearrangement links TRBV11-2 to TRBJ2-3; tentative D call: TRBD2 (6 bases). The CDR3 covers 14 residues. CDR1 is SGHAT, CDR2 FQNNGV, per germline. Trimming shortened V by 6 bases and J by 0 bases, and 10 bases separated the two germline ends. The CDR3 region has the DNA TGTGCCAGCAGGTGGGGGACTAGCACAGATACGCAGTATTTT. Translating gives CASRWGTSTDTQYF.